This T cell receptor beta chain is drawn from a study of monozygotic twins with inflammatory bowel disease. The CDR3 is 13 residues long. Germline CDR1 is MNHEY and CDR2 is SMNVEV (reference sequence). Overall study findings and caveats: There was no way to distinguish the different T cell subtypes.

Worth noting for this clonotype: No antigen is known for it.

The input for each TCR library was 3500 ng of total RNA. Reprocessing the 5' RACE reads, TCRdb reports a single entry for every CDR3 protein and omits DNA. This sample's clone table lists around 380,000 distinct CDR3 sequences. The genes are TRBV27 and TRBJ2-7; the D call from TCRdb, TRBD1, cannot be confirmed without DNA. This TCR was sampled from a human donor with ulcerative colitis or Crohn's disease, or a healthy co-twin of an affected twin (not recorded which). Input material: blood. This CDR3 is CASSFSDRDEQYF.